This T cell receptor beta chain was obtained from a study of shared clonotypes between healthy human individuals. On the study more broadly: Donor ages ranged 18 to 49 years: a couple of women, a few men.

The method was immunoSEQ multiplex PCR; TCRdb's version includes in-frame clones alone and lacks a portion of them. This sample carries 1.5 million to 2.5 million clones, roughly 95% of them seen once, and the ten largest clones take around 1.2%. Germline CDR1 reads KGHSH; CDR2 reads LQKENI. The CDR3 spans 15 residues. V dropped 6 bases and J dropped 6; count of bases not matched to a gene: 14. It was CD45RO-negative cells, positively selected for CCR7, that made up naive CD8 cells, with terminally differentiated effector memory CD45RA+ cells excluded. The study drew its donors from healthy HIV-negative adults without recent acute infections or vaccinations. For this clone: The antigen is not known.

The study's findings and limits: In four donors, about 5% of naive CD4 clonotypes appeared in common.

The chain has TRBV18 and TRBJ2-7; 7 nucleotides agree with TRBD1. Sequenced: naive CD8+ T cells sorted from blood. The TCR sequence derives from a man between 18 and 29 years old in good health. The CDR3 is CASSPLRDRAREQYF. The CDR3 bases are TGTGCCAGCTCCCCCCTTCGGGACAGAGCCCGCGAGCAGTACTTC.